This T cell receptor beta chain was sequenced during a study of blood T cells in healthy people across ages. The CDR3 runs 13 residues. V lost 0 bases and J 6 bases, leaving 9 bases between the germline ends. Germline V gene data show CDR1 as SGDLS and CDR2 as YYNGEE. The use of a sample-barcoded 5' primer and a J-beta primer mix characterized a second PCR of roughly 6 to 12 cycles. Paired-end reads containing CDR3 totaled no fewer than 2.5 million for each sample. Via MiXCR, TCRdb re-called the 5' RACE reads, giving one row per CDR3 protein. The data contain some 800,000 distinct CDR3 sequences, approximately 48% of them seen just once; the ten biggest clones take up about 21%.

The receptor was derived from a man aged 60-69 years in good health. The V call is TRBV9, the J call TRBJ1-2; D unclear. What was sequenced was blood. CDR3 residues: CASSVGWRNGYTF. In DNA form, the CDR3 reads TGTGCCAGCAGCGTAGGCTGGAGAAATGGCTACACCTTC.